This entry concerns a single T cell receptor beta chain. This receptor's antigen is unknown. Per-nucleotide qualities are absent, and no much larger clonotype sits a single base away. The junction shows trimming of 6 bases on V and 8 bases on J, and the gene matches do not reach 7 bases of it. In the germline V gene (reference sequence), CDR1 corresponds to MNHNY and CDR2 to SVGAGI. The CDR3 sequence holds 14 residues, the cysteine and phenylalanine included. CDR3 DNA only is kept here, 42 bases in frame from base 1. The data are from a study of cytomegalovirus exposure and HLA in healthy donors (dated by TCRdb to 2016 to 2017). For the study in its entirety: An earlier analysis of roughly 630 of the donors reported approximately 290 Gb of sequence data and 117 million unique TCR beta sequences from 150 million to 200 million T cells. Roughly 310 gigabases of sequencing data and roughly 90 million unique TCR sequences were included in an early release covering over 600 HLA-typed donors. Of the roughly 400 genotyped donors, about 84% fell in the genetic ancestry cluster associated with self-reported Caucasian donors. The study aimed to test whether signatures of past pathogen exposure could be identified by cataloging public T cell receptors. The study profiled the T cell repertoires of hundreds of subjects by immunosequencing and related them to cytomegalovirus serostatus. In addition to the first cohort of around 670 subjects, a separate validation cohort of around 110 different subjects was used. The study combined high-throughput TCR immunosequencing, statistical association of individual TCRs with disease status, and machine learning to predict cytomegalovirus infection status. To study patterns of TCR occurrence, a later analysis re-analyzed previously published TCR beta repertoires from under 750 donors and added high-resolution HLA genotyping. Rather than drawing on any new phenotypic data, the later analysis identified candidate immune exposures from TCR beta sequences and the way those sequences occurred across donors. An earlier analysis of 587 of the donors used high-throughput TCR beta sequencing to judge whether each TCR beta V gene segment behaved as functional or pseudogenic. Donor age, sex, ethnicity and CMV serostatus were collected together with the repertoire data. Genome-wide SNP genotypes for about 55% of the roughly 670 donors were used in a later genetic analysis, which treated that subset as a discovery cohort. Every discovery cohort repertoire had been produced on one sequencing platform. Both class I and class II loci were covered by HLA typing, at four-digit resolution. Typing coverage varied by locus: about 620-630 donors for A, B, C, DRB1 and DQB1; approximately 520 for DQA1; more than 600 for DPA1; around 490 for DPB1. Roughly 5 DR-DQ haplotypes were treated as single units for association and clustering because of strong linkage in the cohort. Among about 370 genotyped donors of the cohort, an average of about 240,000 unique TCR beta nucleotide sequences was sequenced per donor, of which 15% to 20% were non-productive.

Library method: the immunoSEQ multiplex PCR assay. A mixture of 60 forward primers for TCR Vbeta segments and 13 reverse primers for TCR Jbeta segments was used in the multiplex PCR. A multiplex PCR assay on genomic DNA amplified the CDR3 region of rearranged TCR beta genes. The Illumina HiSeq System was used to sequence the amplified TCR beta libraries as 87-base-pair reads. On the authors' methods: A later analysis counted some 80 million unique TCR beta chains across the 666 repertoires, and roughly 9.9 million of these chains were shared by at least two donors. To remove PCR and sequencing errors, raw reads were error-corrected and collapsed into unique sequences using a nearest-neighbor algorithm that merged closely related sequences. To assign V, D and J gene segments, CDR3 sequences were aligned to IMGT reference sequences. For a sequence to be retained, at least a six-nucleotide match to both a V gene segment and a J gene segment was required. Rearrangements were called productive when the CDR3 lacked stop codons and stayed in frame with V and J; all others were non-productive. Following IMGT convention, CDR3 was defined as the stretch from the second conserved V-encoded cysteine to the conserved J-encoded phenylalanine. The earlier analysis of about 530 of the donors excluded any sequence lacking an unambiguous match to a single V gene segment. An earlier analysis of almost 600 of the donors classified V segments as functional when productive rearrangements were above 56.7% and as segregating when the standard deviation between donors was above 5%. A statistical classification framework was built to diagnose cytomegalovirus status from the catalog of TCR beta chain sequences. In a later analysis, TCR nucleotide sequences were compared against IMGT/GENE-DB human TR gene sequences so that V and J genes could be assigned. A later analysis assigned CDR3 sequences and most-parsimonious VDJ recombination scenarios with the TCRdist pipeline. In a later analysis, each TCR beta chain was defined by its CDR3 amino acid sequence together with its V-gene family, and reads without a unique V-gene family were excluded. A later analysis removed roughly 590 highly shared, low-generation-probability nucleotide sequences to deal with suspected cross-contamination and a sequencing artifact. A later analysis calculated a clonal expansion index for each public chain from normalized within-repertoire ranks of inferred template counts. In a later analysis, generation probabilities were computed using a VDJ recombination model fitted to out-of-frame rearrangements, and the results were checked against IGoR. In a later analysis, hypergeometric tests were used to score TCR-TCR, TCR-HLA and TCR-CMV co-occurrence, with a repertoire-size bias correction applied to TCR pairs. In a later analysis, false discovery rates were estimated by permuting HLA or CMV assignments 20 times. In a later analysis, co-occurring TCRs were grouped using DBSCAN, and TCRdist sequence similarity was added for clustering within HLA-allele-positive subsets. Repertoires with fewer than 30,000 or more than 120,000 public chains were left out of co-occurrence clustering, as were five repertoires with anomalous nucleotide sharing. TCRdb provides this immuneACCESS table in a form limited to in-frame rearrangements. Some clones are lacking; in checked studies, under half of them reflect an unresolved V gene, and why the rest are absent is not known. D and trimming come from the DNA, and the V and J calls and clone size come from that table. Present in this sample are over 100,000 clones, 81% of which were seen just once. The ten largest make up less than 2.5% of the sample.

Overall study results and their limits: Assigning TCR associations to individual alleles was difficult when HLA alleles, especially DR and DQ, strongly co-occurred. Roughly 15 rarely observed V segments, including chromosome 9 orphons, were excluded from the earlier analysis of approximately 500 of the donors because counts were too low. The sequencing pipeline was judged likely to have produced a cluster of highly shared sequence variants as a technical artifact. In this cohort, only TCR beta chains were sequenced, and detectable features were limited by the absence of alpha or paired-chain data. Broadly in line with IMGT annotations, most TCR beta V segments showed up in productive rearrangements about 87% or about 30% of the time in an earlier analysis of approximately 640 of the donors. According to a later genetic analysis, donors in an Asian-associated ancestry cluster had fewer N-insertions in productive TCRs than the approximately 700-donor mean. In a later analysis, HLA-associated TCR beta chains were found to be more clonally expanded and to have lower generation probabilities than equally common non-associated chains. The presence/absence analyses assumed that sequencing depth was roughly uniform across donors, and that assumption may not be true. Correlated functional status among segregating V segments might be attributable to linkage disequilibrium, but an unknown experimental factor could not be ruled out. A few of the identified cytomegalovirus-associated TCR beta chains were confirmed in vitro to be specific for cytomegalovirus antigens. Most TCR sequences were seen in very few donors, while some public TCRs were found in many individuals. The authors suggested that the approach could potentially be generalized to other disease states and immunological phenotypes. A later genetic analysis associated a missense DCLRE1C variant with V-gene and J-gene trimming of TCR beta chains, and an independent cohort replicated the association. A further reported finding was that TCR beta sequences accurately predicted the HLA-A and HLA-B alleles for most subjects in the first cohort. HLA typing was unavailable for some donors at each locus, so association tests used only the typed subset. A later analysis found that most CMV-associated TCR beta chains appeared HLA-restricted, with HLA associations seemingly driven largely by CMV exposure. Some IMGT-functional V segments, including TRBV6-2 and TRBV6-3, could not be distinguished by the 87-base-pair reads and were therefore excluded. In the study, 164 TCR beta chains were listed as associated with cytomegalovirus. Specific HLA alleles were associated with roughly 16,000 TCR beta sequences at a false discovery rate of 0.05 in a later analysis. In a later analysis, TCR association rates were found to vary across HLA loci, with the most associated TCRs seen for DRB1 alleles and the fewest for HLA-C alleles. The only immune exposure information available for the cohort was CMV serostatus. The classifier was reported to diagnose cytomegalovirus status with high specificity and sensitivity in both the original cohort and the validation cohort. A later analysis reported that several top co-occurrence clusters appeared linked to parvovirus B19, influenza, CMV and Epstein-Barr virus.

The cohort consisted of 666 healthy bone marrow donors. All cohort members were sampled while nominally healthy, although unrecorded immune exposures were likely present. The donor was CMV seronegative and belonged to the group of 320 or so seronegative cohort members. A peripheral blood sample was collected from each donor, and TCR beta sequencing was performed on peripheral blood mononuclear cells. Genomic DNA extraction from the blood cell samples was performed with the Qiagen DNeasy Blood Extraction Kit. Recombination joined TRBV6-6 with TRBJ2-3; the junction holds 11 bases that match TRBD1. What was sequenced was PBMCs. This clonotype was obtained from a woman aged 25 to 39 in good health and CMV-seronegative. The nucleotide sequence reads TGTGCCAGCAGCAAACCCGGGACAGGGGGTACGCAGTATTTT. Its translation reads: CASSKPGTGGTQYF.